This T cell receptor (beta chain) was identified in a study of tumor-infiltrating lymphocytes in primary liver carcinoma. Study details: Patients diagnosed with primary liver carcinoma received treatment through surgical resection. The tumors, T1-T3 N0M0 lesions, were roughly 4.2 to 11 cm across. Study observations and caveats: Paired tumor-adjacent and tumor-blood samples overlapped less than tumor region pairs did.

Trimming took off 0 bases at V and 0 bases at J, with 3 bases between the two ends. The germline V gene encodes CDR1 MGHRA and CDR2 YSYEKL. The length of the CDR3 is 14 residues. The input was around 500 ng total RNA; TCR beta cDNA was made from it with a constant-region primer. Sequencing libraries for TCR beta derived from three nested multiplex PCR rounds that used slightly modified ARM-PCR. The first two PCR rounds used TRBV1-TRBV30 forward primers with a C-beta reverse primer, nine to ten cycles each. TCRdb passed the multiplex PCR reads through MiXCR, listing each CDR3 protein once. The sample yields about 180,000 distinct CDR3 sequences, about 55% seen once. Blood RNA came from unsorted whole blood; germline DNA was also extracted. This clonotype has a handful of counts. Its antigen remains unidentified.

V and J are TRBV4-1 and TRBJ1-5, with D hard to call. The origin of this receptor is a man aged 35-49 years with primary liver carcinoma and hepatitis B virus infection. Source material: peripheral blood. The CDR3 here is CASSQEDSNQPQHF. CDR3 nucleotide sequence: TGCGCCAGCAGCCAAGAGGATAGCAATCAGCCCCAGCATTTT.